One sample yielded the 6 T cell receptor beta chains listed below, sequenced in a study of cytomegalovirus exposure and HLA in healthy donors. The PCR ran on 60 Vbeta and 13 Jbeta primers. Method: immunoSEQ multiplex PCR; TCRdb's copy keeps in-frame clones and lacks some. This table holds some 150,000 clones, 75% found once. Sequencing used PBMCs. Receptors originate from a young man in good health and CMV-seronegative.

The J gene is TRBJ1-5, the V gene TRBV10-1; tentative D call: TRBD1 (6 bases). V was trimmed by 7 bases and J by 0 bases, leaving 16 bases between them. This CDR3 is built from 16 residues. CDR1 is WNHNN and CDR2 is SYGVQD in the germline V gene (reference sequence). CDR3 sequence: CASMSGTPYSNQPQHF. Here the CDR3 DNA reads TGCGCCAGCATGTCGGGGACACCTTATAGCAATCAGCCCCAGCATTTT.

V gene TRBV1 combines with J gene TRBJ2-7; TRBD2 is the table's D call and was not checked against the DNA. TRBV1 is noted as a pseudogene. The CDR3 is 19 amino acids. The CDR3 DNA is TGCACCAGCAGCCAAGAACGGCGTCTAGCGGGAGGGAGGGGCCACGAGCAGTACTTC. This encodes CTSSQERRLAGGRGHEQYF.

The V call is TRBV15, the J call TRBJ1-5, with TRBD1 identical over 7 bases. The germline CDR1 and CDR2 sequences are LNHNV and YYDKDF (reference sequence). The CDR3 length is 17 residues. V gave up 4 bases and J gave up 0 bases; unmatched junction bases: 9. CDR3 amino acids: CATSTAQGGYSNQPQHF. The CDR3 DNA reads TGTGCCACCAGCACCGCCCAGGGGGGTTATAGCAATCAGCCCCAGCATTTT.

This sequence joins TRBV15 and TRBJ1-5, with D perhaps TRBD1 (5 bases). Germline assignment: CDR1 LNHNV and CDR2 YYDKDF (reference sequence). The CDR3 spans 14 residues. V dropped 7 bases and J dropped 4 bases, with 14 bases sitting between them. CDR3 loop: CATIQGGVNQPQHF. The CDR3 DNA is TGTGCCACCATCCAGGGAGGGGTGAATCAGCCCCAGCATTTT.

V and J are TRBV7-2 and TRBJ1-6, with 7 nucleotides matching TRBD1. J lost 8 bases, V lost 4 bases, and 5 bases had no gene match. CDR1 SGHTA and CDR2 FQGNSA come from the germline V gene. This CDR3 comprises 14 residues. This CDR3 is CASSSGQVYSPLHF. CDR3 coding DNA: TGTGCCAGCAGCTCAGGACAGGTTTATTCACCCCTCCACTTT.

This rearrangement joins TRBV4-1 to TRBJ2-3; 11 bases match TRBD2. The CDR3 loop spans 18 amino acids. Unmatched junction bases numbered 8, after V lost 0 bases and J lost 3 bases. Germline CDR1 reads MGHRA; CDR2 reads YSYEKL. CDR3 protein: CASSQDLGTSGGTDTQYF. The CDR3, as DNA: TGCGCCAGCAGCCAAGACCTCGGGACTAGCGGAGGGACAGATACGCAGTATTTT.